This TCR beta chain appears in the sequencing data of a study of beta chain features in type 1 diabetes. Isolated RNA was reverse transcribed in full, so expressed TCRB transcripts were sequenced. The protocol was immunoSEQ multiplex PCR, while the TCRdb copy is restricted to in-frame clones and leaves out a portion. The sample lists hundreds of thousands of clones, roughly 10% occurring once. General study results and limits: Shorter TCRB CDR3s, moderately but significantly so, were found in Type 1 diabetes patients in all four CD4+ subsets.

This clone was detected a few times. Its antigen is not identified. The CDR3 has 13 residues. The V gene's germline CDR1 is MDHEN and CDR2 SYDVKM. Trimming cost V 0 bases and J 5 bases, with 7 bases left between them. The chain is built from TRBV28 and TRBJ2-5, with a tentative D call TRBD2 (5 bases). Material: naive CD4+ T cells from blood. This sequence was found in a man under 40 with type 1 diabetes. CDR3 in DNA: TGTGCCAGCAGTTTATGGGGCGGGGAGACCCAGTACTTC. Translating gives CASSLWGGETQYF.